This T cell receptor beta chain was found in a study of technical replicates of blood from several donors. CDR1 and CDR2 (germline): WSHSY, SAAADI. V lost 3 bases to trimming and J lost 5 bases; unmatched junction nucleotides: 6. The CDR3 loop spans 15 amino acids. Produced via immunoSEQ multiplex PCR; TCRdb's table is partial and in-frame only. The sample consists of around 13,000 clones, over 80% of them appearing once. The receptor's source is a human donor in good health. The sample comprised PBMCs. The chain carries TRBV10-2 and TRBJ1-1, with 10 bases that match TRBD1. In DNA, the CDR3 is TGCGCCAGCAGTGACCTATGGACAGGGGGGACTGAAGCTTTCTTT. The encoded protein is CASSDLWTGGTEAFF.